This entry lists 18 T cell receptor beta chains sequenced from one sample in a study of T cell responses to AZD1222 COVID-19 vaccine. Libraries were prepared by immunoSEQ multiplex PCR; TCRdb keeps only in-frame clonotypes and omits some of them. The sample consists of some 150,000 clones, 70% to 90% of them appearing once. The starting material was peripheral blood, obtained on day 0 of AZD1222 vaccination. The receptors here all came from an adult in good health.

The V call is TRBV4-1, the J call TRBJ1-1, with 10 positions matching TRBD1. Germline lookup yields CDR1 MGHRA and CDR2 YSYEKL. The CDR3 sequence is 15 residues long. The junction had 11 bases not matched to a gene; V was cut back by 2 bases and J by 11 bases. The CDR3 DNA sequence: TGCGCCAGCAGCCAAAGCGGGACAGGGGCCTTTTGGGCTTTCTTT. Protein: CASSQSGTGAFWAFF.

The chain links TRBV7-8 to TRBJ2-1; D unclear. The CDR3 is 16 amino acids. Germline assignment: CDR1 SGHVS and CDR2 FQNEAQ. V dropped 1 base and J dropped 1 base, with 11 bases sitting between them. CDR3 bases: TGTGCCAGCAGCTTAGTGGGCGGAAGTTCCTACAATGAGCAGTTCTTC. Translation gives CASSLVGGSSYNEQFF.

The chain joins TRBV14 to TRBJ2-7; D gene uncertain. From germline, CDR1 is SGHDN and CDR2 FVKESK. V was clipped by 0 bases and J by 1 base, with 7 bases between them. The CDR3 is 14 amino acids. CDR3 coding DNA: TGTGCCAGCAGCCAAGAAGACTTTTCCTACGAGCAGTACTTC. It encodes CASSQEDFSYEQYF. Variable domain in full (rest from reference TRBV14 and TRBJ2-7): EAGVTQFPSHSVIEKGQTVTLRCDPISGHDNLYWYRRVMGKEIKFLLHFVKESKQDESGMPNNRFLAERTGGTYSTLKVQPAELEDSGVYFCASSQEDFSYEQYFGPGTRLTVT.

The rearrangement links TRBV7-2 to TRBJ1-5, with 8 bases identical to TRBD1. Germline values: CDR1 SGHTA, CDR2 FQGNSA. This CDR3 is 15 amino acids long. J lost 7 bases, V lost 1 base, and 6 bases had no gene match. CDR3 nucleotide sequence: TGTGCCAGCAGCTTAGGGGGGACAGGAGGACAGCCCCAGCATTTT. Protein product: CASSLGGTGGQPQHF. The variable domain in full, with the rest retrieved from reference TRBV7-2 and TRBJ1-5, is GAGVSQSPSNKVTEKGKDVELRCDPISGHTALYWYRQSLGQGLEFLIYFQGNSAPDKSGLPSDRFSAERTGGSVSTLTIQRTQQEDSAVYLCASSLGGTGGQPQHFGDGTRLSIL.

This clone was recorded once. The gene calls are TRBV4-1 and TRBJ2-7; TRBD2 agrees at 11 bases. With V trimmed by 1 base and J by 5 bases, 1 base remained unmatched. This CDR3 region has 14 residues. The germline CDR1 and CDR2 sequences are MGHRA and YSYEKL. CDR3: CASSQGLAGNEQYF. Written as DNA, the CDR3 is TGCGCCAGCAGCCAAGGACTAGCGGGAAACGAGCAGTACTTC.

Concerning this clone itself: The same CDR3 also results from other DNA sequences found in this sample. This chain joins TRBV5-4 and TRBJ1-1; TRBD1 might be the D (5 bases). CDR3 length: 14 amino acids. V was cut by 0 bases and J by 4 bases, with 10 bases left in between. Germline-derived CDR1 and CDR2 are SGHNT and YYREEE (reference sequence). This CDR3 is CASSLGQGSTEAFF. CDR3 nucleotide sequence: TGTGCCAGCAGCTTGGGTCAGGGTAGCACTGAAGCTTTCTTT. Together with reference TRBV5-4 and TRBJ1-1, the CDR3 gives the full variable domain: ETGVTQSPTHLIKTRGQQVTLRCSSQSGHNTVSWYQQALGQGPQFIFQYYREEENGRGNFPPRFSGLQFPNYSSELNVNALELDDSALYLCASSLGQGSTEAFFGQGTRLTVV.

This chain joins TRBV19 and TRBJ2-2; D call uncertain. V was pared by 5 bases and J by 5 bases, with 9 bases between. The CDR3 is 13 residues long. Germline V CDR1 and CDR2: LNHDA, SQIVND (reference sequence). Here the CDR3 reads CASSGLYTGELFF. The DNA for the CDR3 is TGTGCCAGTAGTGGCCTGTATACCGGGGAGCTGTTTTTT.

V gene TRBV9 combines with J gene TRBJ2-5, with 16 bases fitting TRBD2. The ends lost 6 bases at V and 5 bases at J; junction bases unmatched: 10. The CDR3 has 17 amino acids. CDR1 SGDLS and CDR2 YYNGEE come from the germline V gene. The CDR3 loop reads CASTSGTSGRALETQYF. In nucleotides, the CDR3 is TGTGCCAGCACCTCCGGGACTAGCGGGAGGGCCCTGGAGACCCAGTACTTC.

The chain carries TRBV14 and TRBJ1-3, with 7 positions matching TRBD1. Germline values: CDR1 SGHDN, CDR2 FVKESK. This CDR3 has 17 amino acids. V lost 0 bases to trimming and J lost 1 base; unmatched junction nucleotides: 6. The chain's CDR3 is CASSQDFRRGSGNTIYF. DNA for the CDR3: TGTGCCAGCAGCCAAGATTTTCGCAGGGGGTCTGGAAACACCATATATTTT.

In DNA, the CDR3 is TGTGCCAGCAGCACGAAGGACGGTCCCACTGAAGCTTTCTTT. The encoded protein is CASSTKDGPTEAFF. V is TRBV7-3 and J is TRBJ1-1; D call uncertain. The CDR3 contains 14 residues. CDR1 SGHTA and CDR2 FQGTGA come from the germline V gene. The V end lost 5 bases, the J end lost 4 bases, and 14 bases lay between the germline ends.

The rearrangement uses TRBV6-5 and TRBJ1-2; 9 nucleotides align to TRBD1. Germline V gene sequence: CDR1 MNHEY, CDR2 SVGAGI. V was clipped by 6 bases and J by 4 bases; unmatched bases: 3. This CDR3 has 13 amino acids. The CDR3 protein is CASRGTGPYGYTF. CDR3 nucleotides: TGTGCCAGCAGAGGGACAGGGCCCTATGGCTACACCTTC.

This clone was detected a few times. The J gene is TRBJ1-1, the V gene TRBV3-1 (or the pseudogene TRBV3-2); D gene ambiguous. Between the trimmed V and J ends, which lost 4 bases and 5 bases, there was a span of 5 bases. CDR3 size: 11 residues. Per the germline V gene, CDR1 is LGHDT and CDR2 is YNNKEL (reference sequence). As DNA, the CDR3 is TGTGCCAGCAGCCTTAAGACTGAAGCTTTCTTT. Protein: CASSLKTEAFF.

V is TRBV25-1 and J is TRBJ2-7; D remains ambiguous. Trimming took off 11 bases at V and 6 bases at J, with 17 bases between the two ends. The germline gives CDR1 MGHDK, CDR2 SYGVNS. The CDR3 has 12 amino acids. The CDR3: CASDQSPGEQYF. For the CDR3, the DNA is TGTGCCTCAGACCAGTCCCCCGGCGAGCAGTACTTC.

The chain joins TRBV18 to TRBJ1-1; D is possibly TRBD1 (6 bases). The V end was cut by 6 bases, the J end by 7 bases, with 21 bases between. The CDR3 has 15 residues. Germline V CDR1 and CDR2: KGHSH, LQKENI. The CDR3 loop reads CASSQGRDTRREAFF. Here the CDR3 DNA reads TGTGCCAGCTCCCAAGGCCGGGACACCCGTCGTGAAGCTTTCTTT.

The gene calls are TRBV19 and TRBJ2-7, with 10 bases aligning to TRBD2. Trimming took 7 bases from V and 3 from J; bases not matched to a gene: 9. Germline CDR1 LNHDA, CDR2 SQIVND (reference sequence). The CDR3 runs 15 residues. The CDR3 coding sequence is TGTGCCAGTAAGGAAGCGGGAGGGACCTACTACGAGCAGTACTTC. Translation: CASKEAGGTYYEQYF.

The V gene is TRBV28, the J gene TRBJ1-5; D call uncertain. The germline CDR1 and CDR2 sequences are MDHEN and SYDVKM. The CDR3 is 14 residues long. V was trimmed by 7 bases and J by 4 bases, leaving 14 bases between them. For the CDR3, the DNA is TGTGCCAGCAAGGATATTAGCGGGAATCAGCCCCAGCATTTT. Protein sequence: CASKDISGNQPQHF.

The rearrangement uses TRBV6-2 or TRBV6-3 and TRBJ1-5; TRBD1 aligns across 9 bases. The CDR3 has 15 amino acids. CDR1 MNHEY and CDR2 SVGEGT come from the germline V gene. The V and J ends lost 1 base and 6 bases, in that order; junction bases with no gene match: 4. The CDR3 here is CASSYLLQGAQPQHF. The CDR3 DNA sequence: TGTGCCAGCAGTTACTTACTACAGGGGGCTCAGCCCCAGCATTTT.

This clone was observed once. The V and J genes are TRBV7-2 and TRBJ2-1, with D tentatively TRBD2 (5 bases). The V gene lost 5 bases and the J gene lost 5 bases, with 16 bases spanning the gap. CDR3 length: 15 amino acids. Germline V gene data show CDR1 as SGHTA and CDR2 as FQGNSA. The CDR3 loop reads CASSPGPSNHNEQFF. The CDR3 DNA follows: TGTGCCAGCAGCCCAGGACCTAGCAACCACAATGAGCAGTTCTTC.